This TCR beta chain originates from a study of blood T cell repertoires in COVID-19 (dated by TCRdb to about 2020). Some background on the complete study: Samples from collaborators originated in the United States, Italy and Spain and spanned both the acute and convalescent phases of COVID-19. Nearly every sample came with metadata listing a de-identified subject ID, COVID-19 status, age in years and sex. The repertoires were released in a freely available public database meant as a resource for research on the immune response to SARS-CoV-2. Where available, HLA class I and class II types were obtained from metadata supplied by the sample provider rather than from assay-based typing. Subjects who had been exposed to COVID-19, were actively infected with it, or had recovered from it provided the deeply sampled blood TCRbeta repertoires that made up the dataset. The material from the prospective study consisted of cDNA or gDNA derived from T cells, B-cell-depleted T cells, or PBMCs. Samples were obtained from the ongoing ImmuneRACE study (first 160 participants) and from approximately 1,200 subjects provided by 6 global collaborators.

TCRbeta CDR3 regions were amplified from genomic DNA using the immunoSEQ Assay, a bias-controlled multiplex PCR. The published analysis was carried out like this. Within the assay, amplification of reference gene primers was used to estimate how many nucleated cells each sample contained. Sequence reads were collapsed and filtered to measure the absolute abundance of every unique TCRbeta CDR3 rearrangement. Productive Simpson clonality was computed per sample as the square root of Simpson's diversity index over productive rearrangements. TCRdb carries this immuneACCESS record with in-frame sequences only. Its versions omit some clonotypes, under half of them owing to an unresolved V gene in the studies checked, with the rest unexplained. V and J calls and clone size are given by that table; D and trimming were obtained from the DNA. Across this sample there are 75,000 to 90,000 clones, with 86% seen only once. Of the sample, about 5% is held by the ten largest clones.

The collaborating institutions used their own protocols to collect whole blood in K2EDTA tubes. Collaborator samples were shipped for TCRbeta analysis as frozen whole blood, isolated PBMCs, or DNA extracted from either sample type. Broad study findings and their caveats: The amount of clinical and demographic metadata varied by source and participant and was provided uncurated.

Taken from cysteine to phenylalanine, the CDR3 has 13 residues. The only DNA kept is the CDR3, 39 bases in frame from the first base. CDR1 and CDR2, looked up from the germline V gene, are SQVTM and ANQGSEA. After removal of 5 bases from V and 5 bases from J, the junction retains 8 bases not matched to a gene. This clone was seen only a few times. Its antigen remains undetermined. Nothing much larger sits one base from this clone, and base qualities are not available. The specimen sequenced was peripheral blood. The sequence derives from a man aged 50-59 years with active or convalescent COVID-19. This sequence uses TRBV29-1 and TRBJ2-7; 8 bases in the middle match TRBD1. DNA sequence: TGCAGCGTTAAGAGACAGGGGTTCCACGAGCAGTACTTC. The encoded protein is CSVKRQGFHEQYF.